This record concerns one T cell receptor (beta chain) sequence. Antigen specificity is unknown. V was pared by 7 bases and J by 4 bases, with 17 bases between. Germline CDR1 reads MNHNS; CDR2 reads SASEGT. This CDR3 has 15 residues. Repertoires were generated with immunoSEQ multiplex PCR, while TCRdb's copy carries only in-frame clones and drops some. The sample lists 14,000 or so clones, about two thirds occurring once. The entry originates in a study of tumor-infiltrating lymphocytes in localized non-small cell lung cancer. Study-wide context: Tumor tissue and non-adjacent uninvolved lung came from each patient. Study outcomes and limitations: Tumors had more T cell infiltration than uninvolved lung, per TCRbeta sequencing and CD3 counts. Available tissue quantity limited TCR sequencing to a patient subset.

Sequenced sample: uninvolved lung tissue not adjacent to the tumor. The TCR comes from a human donor with non-small cell lung cancer. This chain connects TRBV6-1 to TRBJ1-5; D gene unclear. The CDR3 sequence is CASKLGLSGNQPQHF. For the CDR3, the DNA is TGTGCCAGCAAGTTGGGCCTTTCGGGGAATCAGCCCCAGCATTTT.